The rows below give T cell receptor beta chains drawn from one sample of a study of early T cells in non-severe SARS-CoV-2 infection. TCRdb re-derived calls from the 5' RACE reads in MiXCR, one entry per CDR3 protein. This table holds about 71,000 distinct CDR3 sequences, under 15% found once. The sample in question was whole blood, obtained at baseline. Source of these receptors: an adult who was a healthcare worker with PCR-confirmed SARS-CoV-2 infection or an uninfected control (not recorded which). CDR3s leave out the opening cysteine and the closing phenylalanine or tryptophan.

>TRBJ1-2|TRBV18|12
ASSPEVTNYGYT
>TRBJ2-2|TRBV19|12
ASRQGSNTGELF
>TRBJ2-7|TRBV20-1|14
SARVVRTTLGGEQY
>TRBJ1-1|TRBV11-3|14
ASSLSRQGGHTEAF
>TRBJ2-3|TRBV3-1|13
ASSQQLMRAGTQY
>TRBJ2-7|TRBV7-8|13
ASSYQATSGYEQY
>TRBJ1-1|TRBV3-1|13
ASSQGRSGNTEAF
>TRBJ1-3|TRBV10-3|10
AISQGDGAIY
>TRBJ1-2|TRBV18|11
ASSPPERAGYT
>TRBJ1-2|TRBV19|16
ASSIELPVGTVYNGYT
>TRBJ2-5|TRBV7-2|9
ASSFSETQY
>TRBJ2-5|TRBV1|15
TSSPDPQLAVGETQY
>TRBJ2-1|TRBV4-1|11
ASSFPSRGEQF
>TRBJ1-2|TRBV4-1|13
ASSQDHNTNYGYT
>TRBJ2-7|TRBV27|11
ASSSHPLYEQY
>TRBJ1-5|TRBV28|14
ASSPRTKGVNQPQH
>TRBJ2-3|TRBV5-1|13
ASRATGVLTDTQY
>TRBJ2-1|TRBV20-1|10
SVTQGAREQF
>TRBJ2-1|TRBV6-5|12
ASSRKGGYNEQF
>TRBJ2-1|TRBV18|13
ASSPERGPYNEQF
>TRBJ2-1|TRBV5-8|15
ASSIHPQKLSYNEQF
>TRBJ1-2|TRBV12-3/TRBV12-4|12
ASIPSTRNYGYT
>TRBJ1-5|TRBV12-3/TRBV12-4|13
ASSRDPGGNQPQH
>TRBJ2-7|TRBV5-6|12
ASSLKRGFSEQY
>TRBJ2-5|TRBV18|11
ASSLTGEETQY
>TRBJ2-7|TRBV25-1|12
ASSVGRPGAEQY
>TRBJ1-6|TRBV27|13
ASSLGTGKNSPLH
>TRBJ2-1|TRBV28|10
ASSSRYNEQF
>TRBJ2-1|TRBV7-9|12
ASSLGTGSNEQF
>TRBJ1-1|TRBV10-1|13
ASRADRAGNTEAF
>TRBJ2-1|TRBV7-8|10
ASSAGHSEQF
>TRBJ2-3|TRBV28|14
ASSSWTSGGADTQY
>TRBJ1-5|TRBV6-5|14
ASSYGPQGGNQPQH
>TRBJ1-2|TRBV14|13
ASSHRDRGLYGYT
>TRBJ2-2|TRBV7-2|12
ASSVPLNTGELF
>TRBJ2-7|TRBV20-1|12
SATPRGNNYEQY
>TRBJ1-3|TRBV29-1|9
SVVGWNTIY
>TRBJ2-3|TRBV11-2|12
ASSQRGGTDTQY
>TRBJ2-1|TRBV25-1|10
ASSEYSGEQF
>TRBJ2-7|TRBV29-1|11
SVSGTDSYEQY
>TRBJ1-1|TRBV7-2|11
ASSLAVESEAF
>TRBJ2-1|TRBV28|12
ASSLWGVYNEQF
>TRBJ2-5|TRBV2|11
AGGRPIQETQY
>TRBJ1-2|TRBV21-1|12
ASIRFPADYGYT
>TRBJ2-1|TRBV19|11
ASSMTVANEQF
>TRBJ2-3|TRBV7-2|15
ASSPGLAGARTDTQY
>TRBJ2-1|TRBV7-2|14
ASSLAQLAGDNEQF
>TRBJ1-5|TRBV6-2/TRBV6-3|13
ASSSLGVWNQPQH
>TRBJ2-4|TRBV10-3|12
AIRPGTGADIQY
>TRBJ1-2|TRBV19|10
ASSPNGYGYT
>TRBJ1-5|TRBV2|10
ASRGYNQPQH
>TRBJ2-4|TRBV14|12
ASSPRPLLGQIQ
>TRBJ1-3|TRBV7-6|12
ASRRTVVGNTIY
>TRBJ1-2|TRBV7-9|10
ASSPSPYGYT